The 22 T cell receptor beta chains below come from one sample, sequenced in a study of T cell responses to AZD1222 COVID-19 vaccine. TCRdb keeps only in-frame clones here, not all; method: immunoSEQ multiplex PCR. The profile covers about 86,000 clones, with roughly 90% appearing a single time and less than 6% taken by the ten largest. The sequencing used peripheral blood, collected 28 days after the second AZD1222 dose. These receptor sequences come from an adult who received the AZD1222 COVID-19 vaccine.

This chain links TRBV28 with TRBJ1-1; 7 nucleotides agree with TRBD1. This CDR3 region has 15 residues. Germline V gene sequence: CDR1 MDHEN, CDR2 SYDVKM. The V and J ends lost 7 bases and 2 bases, in that order; junction bases with no gene match: 10. CDR3 bases: TGTGCCAGCAATCCTAGGGGGACAGCCAACACTGAAGCTTTCTTT. Its translation is CASNPRGTANTEAFF.

V gene TRBV7-3 combines with J gene TRBJ1-3; TRBD1 is a possible D gene (5 bases). The V and J ends lost 5 bases and 0 bases respectively, with 11 bases between them. The CDR3 runs 15 residues. Germline CDR1 reads SGHTA; CDR2 reads FQGTGA. This CDR3 is CASSRDGDSGNTIYF. CDR3 nucleotides: TGTGCCAGCAGCCGGGACGGTGACTCTGGAAACACCATATATTTT.

V is TRBV6-5 and J is TRBJ2-7, with 9 nucleotides matching TRBD1. V lost 7 bases and J lost 3; bases outside the gene matches: 7. Germline V CDR1 and CDR2: MNHEY, SVGAGI. CDR3 length equals 14 residues. This CDR3 reads CASKSDRGSYEQYV. DNA of the CDR3: TGTGCCAGCAAATCGGACAGGGGCAGCTACGAGCAGTACGTC.

This chain joins TRBV5-4 and TRBJ2-1, with a possible D match to TRBD1 (5 bases). Trimming took off 3 bases at V and 5 bases at J, with 15 bases between the two ends. The CDR3 runs 15 residues. Germline loops: CDR1 SGHNT, CDR2 YYREEE (reference sequence). In DNA, the CDR3 is TGTGCCAGCAGCTCCCCCTCAGGGCCCGACAATGAGCAGTTCTTC. This codes for CASSSPSGPDNEQFF. Variable domain in full (rest from reference TRBV5-4 and TRBJ2-1): ETGVTQSPTHLIKTRGQQVTLRCSSQSGHNTVSWYQQALGQGPQFIFQYYREEENGRGNFPPRFSGLQFPNYSSELNVNALELDDSALYLCASSSPSGPDNEQFFGPGTRLTVL.

The V gene is TRBV25-1, the J gene TRBJ2-5, with 12 bases matching TRBD1. The CDR3 consists of 16 residues. After removal of 3 bases from V and 5 bases from J, the junction contained 7 bases not matched to a gene. The V gene's germline CDR1 is MGHDK and CDR2 SYGVNS. The CDR3 DNA follows: TGTGCCAGCAGTGAGGGGACAGGGGGCTTGCGGGAGACCCAGTACTTC. Translated: CASSEGTGGLRETQYF.

The rearrangement joins TRBV2 to TRBJ2-3, with D possibly matching TRBD2 (5 bases). Germline values: CDR1 SNHLY, CDR2 FYNNEI. The CDR3 totals 14 residues. Trimming removed 7 bases at V and 6 bases at J, with 17 bases between. This chain's CDR3 is CASTPVGNRDTQYF. CDR3 coding DNA: TGTGCCAGCACCCCCGTCGGGAACCGGGATACGCAGTATTTT. Using reference TRBV2 and TRBJ2-3 for the parts outside the CDR3, the full variable domain is EPEVTQTPSHQVTQMGQEVILRCVPISNHLYFYWYRQILGQKVEFLVSFYNNEISEKSEIFDDQFSVERPDGSNFTLKIRSTKLEDSAMYFCASTPVGNRDTQYFGPGTRLTVL.

V gene TRBV2 combines with J gene TRBJ2-3; 7 positions match TRBD2. The CDR3 totals 15 residues. Germline CDR1 SNHLY, CDR2 FYNNEI. Losses at the gene ends were 3 bases for V and 5 bases for J; bases not matched to a gene: 8. The chain's CDR3 is CASSDVPAGLDTQYF. Written as DNA, the CDR3 is TGTGCCAGCAGTGACGTGCCAGCGGGGTTAGATACGCAGTATTTT.

The chain is built from TRBV5-1 and TRBJ1-5, with D hard to call. V was shortened by 0 bases and J by 2 bases, with 3 bases between the two germline ends. There are 13 residues in the CDR3. In germline, CDR1 is SGHRS, CDR2 YFSETQ. CDR3 loop: CASSLAGNQPQHF. In DNA, the CDR3 is TGCGCCAGCAGCTTGGCCGGCAATCAGCCCCAGCATTTT. Full variable domain (rest looked up from reference TRBV5-1 and TRBJ1-5): KAGVTQTPRYLIKTRGQQVTLSCSPISGHRSVSWYQQTPGQGLQFLFEYFSETQRNKGNFPGRFSGRQFSNSRSEMNVSTLELGDSALYLCASSLAGNQPQHFGDGTRLSIL.

The chain has TRBV4-2 and TRBJ2-7, with 9 bases fitting TRBD1. Germline loops: CDR1 LGHNA, CDR2 YNFKEQ. CDR3 length: 15 residues. Trimming removed 3 bases from V and 4 bases from J; junction bases left unmatched: 7. CDR3 residues: CASSQGFGQGYEQYF. In DNA form, the CDR3 reads TGTGCCAGCAGCCAGGGTTTTGGACAGGGGTACGAGCAGTACTTC.

The V call is TRBV15, the J call TRBJ1-6; no clear D. The length of the CDR3 is 15 residues. Looked up from germline, CDR1 is LNHNV and CDR2 is YYDKDF (reference sequence). The V and J ends lost 5 bases and 11 bases respectively, with 19 bases between them. The CDR3 region is CATSPGPTGSPPLHF. The CDR3 DNA is TGTGCCACCAGCCCCGGCCCAACGGGAAGTCCACCCCTCCACTTT.

This chain uses TRBV5-7 with TRBJ1-2, with TRBD1 as a possible D gene (5 bases). TRBV5-7 is sorted into the ORF group, with uncertain function. CDR3 size: 17 residues. The ends were cut back, 4 bases at V and 4 bases at J, with 23 bases in the middle. This CDR3 is CASSPPFIREGIYGYTF. In DNA form, the CDR3 reads TGTGCCAGCAGCCCTCCCTTTATCAGGGAGGGGATCTATGGCTACACCTTC.

The chain recombines TRBV6-5 with TRBJ2-3, with D maybe TRBD2 (5 bases). Trimming took 2 bases from V and 1 from J, leaving 10 bases between them. In germline, CDR1 is MNHEY, CDR2 SVGAGI. The CDR3 runs to 15 residues. CDR3 DNA: TGTGCCAGCAGTTACGTCGGCGGGCGCACAGATACGCAGTATTTT. It specifies CASSYVGGRTDTQYF.

The genes are TRBV19 and TRBJ1-2; D gene unclear. From germline, CDR1 is LNHDA and CDR2 SQIVND (reference sequence). The V end was cut by 3 bases, the J end by 4 bases, with 18 bases between. This CDR3 is built from 16 residues. The CDR3 region is CASSISRRRVGYGYTF. The CDR3 DNA follows: TGTGCCAGTAGTATTTCTAGGCGGCGGGTTGGCTATGGCTACACCTTC.

For the CDR3, the DNA is TGTGCCAGCAGCCAAGCAACGGGGCGTCGCACAGATACGCAGTATTTT. Translation gives CASSQATGRRTDTQYF. The chain couples TRBV3-1 (or the pseudogene TRBV3-2) to TRBJ2-3; D is tentatively TRBD1 or TRBD2 (5 bases each). The V gene lost 1 base and the J gene lost 1 base, with 12 bases spanning the gap. CDR3 length: 16 residues. CDR1 LGHDT and CDR2 YNNKEL come from the germline V gene (reference sequence).

V is TRBV7-8 and J is TRBJ2-1; no firm D call. The CDR3 consists of 13 residues. CDR1 and CDR2 from the germline V gene are SGHVS and FQNEAQ. V was pared by 7 bases and J by 3 bases, with 10 bases between. CDR3 region: CASTQALYNEQFF. CDR3 DNA sequence: TGTGCCAGCACCCAGGCCCTCTACAATGAGCAGTTCTTC.

The J gene is TRBJ1-1, the V gene TRBV29-1; D call uncertain. This CDR3 is built from 13 residues. CDR1 SQVTM and CDR2 ANQGSEA come from the germline V gene. V dropped 7 bases and J dropped 2 bases, with 14 bases sitting between them. As DNA, the CDR3 is TGCAGCGGGGTCTGGCGGACTAACACTGAAGCTTTCTTT. Its protein product is CSGVWRTNTEAFF.

This chain connects TRBV3-1 (or the pseudogene TRBV3-2) to TRBJ2-1; 8 bases are a match to TRBD2. This CDR3 is 14 amino acids long. The ends lost 10 bases at V and 3 bases at J; junction bases unmatched: 8. In germline, CDR1 is LGHDT, CDR2 YNNKEL (reference sequence). CDR3 coding DNA: TGTGCCACCCACGGGGGGGACAACTACAATGAGCAGTTCTTC. It translates to CATHGGDNYNEQFF.

The CDR3 here is CASSFGGPYEQYV. The CDR3 DNA follows: TGTGCCAGCAGCTTTGGGGGACCCTACGAGCAGTACGTC. The chain has TRBV7-9 and TRBJ2-7; D assignment may be TRBD1 or TRBD2 (5 bases each). Between the trimmed V and J ends, which lost 3 bases and 2 bases, there was a span of 8 bases. The CDR3 extends over 13 amino acids. Germline V gene sequence: CDR1 SEHNR, CDR2 FQNEAQ (reference sequence).

This rearrangement joins TRBV15 to TRBJ2-1, with TRBD2 as a possible D gene (5 bases). The V gene's germline CDR1 is LNHNV and CDR2 YYDKDF (reference sequence). The CDR3 runs 16 residues. Trimming left V 2 bases short and J 0 bases short, with 11 bases between. CDR3 coding DNA: TGTGCCACCAGCAGAAGCTGGGAGAGCTCCTACAATGAGCAGTTCTTC. It translates to CATSRSWESSYNEQFF.

V and J are TRBV28 and TRBJ1-3; no definite D call. The CDR3 consists of 15 residues. V was pared by 2 bases and J by 0 bases, with 8 bases between. Germline V CDR1 and CDR2: MDHEN, SYDVKM. This chain's CDR3 is CASSLGQTSGNTIYF. The CDR3 nucleotides are TGTGCCAGCAGTTTAGGGCAGACCTCTGGAAACACCATATATTTT.

The chain links TRBV6-5 to TRBJ2-1, with TRBD1 matching over 7 bases. CDR3 length equals 14 residues. V gave up 7 bases and J gave up 2 bases; unmatched junction bases: 5. Germline V gene data show CDR1 as MNHEY and CDR2 as SVGAGI. In DNA, the CDR3 is TGTGCCAGCACCGCGACAGGGCCCTACAATGAGCAGTTCTTC. Translating gives CASTATGPYNEQFF.

The CDR3 nucleotides read TGTGCCAGCAGCCAACGGACAGGGATATACGAGCAGTACTTC. It specifies CASSQRTGIYEQYF. The chain uses TRBV3-1 (or the pseudogene TRBV3-2) and TRBJ2-7; 8 bases match TRBD1. J was trimmed by 4 bases and V by 2 bases; bases with no gene match: 4. Germline CDR1 and CDR2: LGHDT and YNNKEL (reference sequence). The CDR3 extends over 14 amino acids.